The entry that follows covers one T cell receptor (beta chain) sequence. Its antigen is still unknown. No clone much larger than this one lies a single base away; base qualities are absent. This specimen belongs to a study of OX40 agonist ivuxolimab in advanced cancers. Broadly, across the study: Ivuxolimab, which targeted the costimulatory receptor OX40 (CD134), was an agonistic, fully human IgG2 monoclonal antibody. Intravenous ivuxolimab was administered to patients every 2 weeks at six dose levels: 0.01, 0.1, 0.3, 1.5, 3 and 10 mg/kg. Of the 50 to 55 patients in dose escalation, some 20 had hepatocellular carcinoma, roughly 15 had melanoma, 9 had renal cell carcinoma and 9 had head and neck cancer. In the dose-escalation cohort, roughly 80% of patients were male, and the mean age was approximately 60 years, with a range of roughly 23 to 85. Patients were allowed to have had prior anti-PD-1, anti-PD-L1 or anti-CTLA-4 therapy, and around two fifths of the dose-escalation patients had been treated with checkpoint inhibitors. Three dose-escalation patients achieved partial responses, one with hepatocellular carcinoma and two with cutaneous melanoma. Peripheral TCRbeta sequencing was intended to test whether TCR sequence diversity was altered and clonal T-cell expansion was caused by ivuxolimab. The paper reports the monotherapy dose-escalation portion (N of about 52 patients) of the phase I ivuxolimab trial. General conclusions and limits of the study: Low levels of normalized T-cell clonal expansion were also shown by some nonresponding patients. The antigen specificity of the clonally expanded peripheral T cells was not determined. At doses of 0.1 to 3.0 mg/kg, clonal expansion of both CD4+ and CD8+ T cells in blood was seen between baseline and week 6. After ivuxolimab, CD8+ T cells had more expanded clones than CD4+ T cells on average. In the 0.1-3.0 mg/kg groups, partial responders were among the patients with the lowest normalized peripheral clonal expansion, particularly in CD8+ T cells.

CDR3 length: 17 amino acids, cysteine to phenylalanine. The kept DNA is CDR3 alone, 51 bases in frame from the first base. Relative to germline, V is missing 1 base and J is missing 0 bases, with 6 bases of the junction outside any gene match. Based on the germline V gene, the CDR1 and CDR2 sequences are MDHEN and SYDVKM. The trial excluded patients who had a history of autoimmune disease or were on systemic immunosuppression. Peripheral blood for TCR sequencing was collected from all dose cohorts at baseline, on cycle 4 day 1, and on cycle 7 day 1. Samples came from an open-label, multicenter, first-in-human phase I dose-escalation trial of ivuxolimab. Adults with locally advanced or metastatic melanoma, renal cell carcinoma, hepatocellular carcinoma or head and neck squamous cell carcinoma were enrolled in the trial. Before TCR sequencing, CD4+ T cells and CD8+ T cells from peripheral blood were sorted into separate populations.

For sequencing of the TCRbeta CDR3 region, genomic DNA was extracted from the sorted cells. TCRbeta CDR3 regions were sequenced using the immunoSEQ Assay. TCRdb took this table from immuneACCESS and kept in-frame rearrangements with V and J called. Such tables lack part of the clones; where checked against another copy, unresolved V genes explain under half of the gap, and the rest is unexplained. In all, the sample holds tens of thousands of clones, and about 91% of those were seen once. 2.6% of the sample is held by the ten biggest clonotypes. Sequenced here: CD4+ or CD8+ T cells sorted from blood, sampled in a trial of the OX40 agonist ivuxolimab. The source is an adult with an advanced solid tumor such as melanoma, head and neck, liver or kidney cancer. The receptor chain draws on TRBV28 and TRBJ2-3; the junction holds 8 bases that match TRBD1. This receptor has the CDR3 CASSLSPGTGSTDTQYF. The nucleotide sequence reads TGTGCCAGCAGTTTATCTCCCGGGACAGGTAGCACAGATACGCAGTATTTT.